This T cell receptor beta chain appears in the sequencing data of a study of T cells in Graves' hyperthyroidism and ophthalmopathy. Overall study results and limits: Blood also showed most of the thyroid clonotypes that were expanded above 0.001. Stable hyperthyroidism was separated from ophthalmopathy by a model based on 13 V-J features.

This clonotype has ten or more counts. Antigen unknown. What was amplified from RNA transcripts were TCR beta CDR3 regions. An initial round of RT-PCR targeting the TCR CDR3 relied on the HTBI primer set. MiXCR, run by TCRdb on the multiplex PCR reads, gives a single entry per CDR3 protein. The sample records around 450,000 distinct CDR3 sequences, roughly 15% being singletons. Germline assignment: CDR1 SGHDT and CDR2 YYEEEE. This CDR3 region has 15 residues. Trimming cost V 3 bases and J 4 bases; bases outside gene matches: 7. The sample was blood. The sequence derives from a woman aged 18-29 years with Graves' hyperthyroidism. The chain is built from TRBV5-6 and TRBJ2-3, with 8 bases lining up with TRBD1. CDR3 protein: CASSSQGGKADTQYF. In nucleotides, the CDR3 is TGTGCCAGCAGCTCACAGGGGGGAAAGGCAGATACGCAGTATTTT.